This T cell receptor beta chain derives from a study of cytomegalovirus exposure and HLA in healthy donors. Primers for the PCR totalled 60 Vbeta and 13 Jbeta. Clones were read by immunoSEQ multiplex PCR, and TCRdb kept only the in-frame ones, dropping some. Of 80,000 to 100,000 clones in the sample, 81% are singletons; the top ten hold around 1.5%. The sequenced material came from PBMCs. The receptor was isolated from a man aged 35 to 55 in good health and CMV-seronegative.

CDR3 protein: CASSQERAGGTEAFF. The CDR3 DNA follows: TGCGCCAGCAGCCAAGAAAGGGCGGGGGGCACTGAAGCTTTCTTT. V gene TRBV4-1 combines with J gene TRBJ1-1, with TRBD1 as a possible D gene (5 bases). This CDR3 contains 15 residues. The germline V gene encodes CDR1 MGHRA and CDR2 YSYEKL. The V end was cut by 0 bases, the J end by 4 bases, with 12 bases between.